A single TCR beta chain is shown here with its context. The germline CDR1 and CDR2 sequences are MNHNS and SASEGT. V was trimmed by 7 bases and J by 3 bases, leaving 13 bases between them. The CDR3 extends over 14 amino acids. The sample belongs to a study of shared clonotypes between healthy human individuals. Deep was the level at which the assay was run. Measured with immunoSEQ multiplex PCR; TCRdb has only the in-frame clones, and not every one. The sample lists about 980,000 clones; about three quarters were seen once. CD45RA+ naive and CD45RA-negative memory subsets were separated from CD4+ cells.

The TCR was taken from a man aged 18 to 35 in good health. J is TRBJ1-5 and V is TRBV6-1, with D tentatively TRBD1 (6 bases). Sequencing was done on a sample of memory CD4+ T cells sorted from blood. Subset indicated: CD45RA-negative fraction. Here the CDR3 reads CASTITGFNQPQHF. The DNA of the CDR3 is TGTGCCAGCACCATTACAGGGTTCAATCAGCCCCAGCATTTT.